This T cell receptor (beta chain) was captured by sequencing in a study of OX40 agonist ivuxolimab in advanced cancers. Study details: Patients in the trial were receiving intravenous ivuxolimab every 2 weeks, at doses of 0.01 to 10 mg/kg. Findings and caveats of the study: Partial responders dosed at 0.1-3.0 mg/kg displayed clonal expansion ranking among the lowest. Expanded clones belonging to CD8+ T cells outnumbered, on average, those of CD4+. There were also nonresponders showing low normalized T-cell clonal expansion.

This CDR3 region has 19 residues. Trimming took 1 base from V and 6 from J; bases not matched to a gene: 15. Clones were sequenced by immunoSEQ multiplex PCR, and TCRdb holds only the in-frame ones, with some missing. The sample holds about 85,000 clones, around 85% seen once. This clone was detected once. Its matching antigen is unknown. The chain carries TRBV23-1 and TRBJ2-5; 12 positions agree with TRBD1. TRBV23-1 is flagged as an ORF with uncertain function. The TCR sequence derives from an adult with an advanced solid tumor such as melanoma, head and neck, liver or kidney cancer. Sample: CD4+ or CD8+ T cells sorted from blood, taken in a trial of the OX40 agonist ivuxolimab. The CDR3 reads CASSQYWGRGQGAPKTQYF. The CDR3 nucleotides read TGCGCCAGCAGTCAATATTGGGGGCGGGGACAGGGGGCTCCGAAGACCCAGTACTTC.